This record looks at one T cell receptor beta chain sequence and its context. Use of 60 Vbeta and 13 Jbeta primers characterized the PCR. Profiling relied on immunoSEQ multiplex PCR, and the TCRdb table lists in-frame clones only, not all of them. The table lists roughly 51,000 clones. The data belong to a study of cytomegalovirus exposure and HLA in healthy donors. Looking at the study overall: T cells numbering around 190 million yielded around 120 million unique TCR beta sequences in an earlier analysis. HLA-typed donors were the source of about 81 million unique TCRs held in an early data release.

V was clipped by 6 bases and J by 1 base, with 11 bases between them. This CDR3 is 14 amino acids long. Germline assignment: CDR1 MNHEY and CDR2 SMNVEV (reference sequence). The source material was PBMCs. The rearrangement uses TRBV27 and TRBJ2-3; no firm D call. The sequence derives from a woman aged 50 to 65 in good health and CMV-seropositive. The CDR3 protein is CASSLGLGTDTQYF. The CDR3 coding sequence is TGTGCCAGCAGCTTAGGGCTTGGCACAGATACGCAGTATTTT.